The 10 T cell receptor beta chains listed next were all sequenced from one sample in a study of blood T cell repertoires in COVID-19. Sequencing used immunoSEQ multiplex PCR; TCRdb keeps in-frame clones, though not all of them. The sample holds tens of thousands of clones, 85% to 95% seen once. Material: peripheral blood. Every receptor here comes from a woman aged 55-70 years with active COVID-19.

This clone was recorded once. The CDR3 spells CASSLGGANVLTF. DNA of the CDR3: TGTGCCAGCAGCTTAGGAGGAGCCAACGTCCTGACTTTC. This chain joins TRBV7-9 and TRBJ2-6, with D hard to call. The germline V gene encodes CDR1 SEHNR and CDR2 FQNEAQ (reference sequence). Trimming cost V 1 base and J 7 bases, with 5 bases left between them. This CDR3 has 13 residues. The whole variable domain, remainder taken from reference TRBV7-9 and TRBJ2-6, is DTGVSQNPRHKITKRGQNVTFRCDPISEHNRLYWYRQTLGQGPEFLTYFQNEAQLEKSRLLSDRFSAERPKGSFSTLEIQRTEQGDSAMYLCASSLGGANVLTFGAGSRLTVL.

V usage is TRBV27 and J usage is TRBJ2-1, with 7 bases aligning to TRBD1. Per germline, CDR1 MNHEY and CDR2 SMNVEV (reference sequence). The CDR3 has 16 amino acids. Unmatched junction bases numbered 13, after V lost 7 bases and J lost 4 bases. CDR3 loop: CASKIYVQGIYNEQFF. For the CDR3, the DNA is TGTGCCAGCAAGATCTACGTACAGGGGATTTACAATGAGCAGTTCTTC.

The chain is built from TRBV4-1 and TRBJ2-5; D not certain. The CDR3 runs 13 residues. V was cut by 6 bases and J by 0 bases, with 8 bases left in between. Germline V gene lookup returns CDR1 MGHRA and CDR2 YSYEKL. The CDR3 here is CASSPQYQETQYF. The CDR3 DNA is TGCGCCAGCAGTCCTCAGTACCAAGAGACCCAGTACTTC.

The chain uses TRBV11-1 and TRBJ2-1; perhaps TRBD2 as D (6 bases). The germline V gene encodes CDR1 SGHAT and CDR2 FQDESV (reference sequence). CDR3 length: 13 residues. Trimming took 3 bases from V and 5 from J, leaving 8 bases between them. The CDR3 bases are TGTGCCAGCAGCTTTAGCGGAAACAATGAGCAGTTCTTC. This translates into CASSFSGNNEQFF. The whole variable domain, remainder taken from reference TRBV11-1 and TRBJ2-1, is EAEVAQSPRYKITEKSQAVAFWCDPISGHATLYWYRQILGQGPELLVQFQDESVVDDSQLPKDRFSAERLKGVDSTLKIQPAELGDSAMYLCASSFSGNNEQFFGPGTRLTVL.

This rearrangement joins TRBV25-1 to TRBJ1-6; a weak D match, TRBD1 (5 bases). This CDR3 has 12 residues. The V gene's germline CDR1 is MGHDK and CDR2 SYGVNS. V shed 7 bases and J shed 15 bases, with 16 bases lying between them. This CDR3 reads CASTPNGGNLHF. In DNA form, the CDR3 reads TGTGCCAGCACCCCCAATGGGGGGAACCTCCACTTT.

This clone was observed a single time. The J gene is TRBJ2-1, the V gene TRBV30; D possibly corresponds to TRBD2 (5 bases). The CDR3 is 13 amino acids. Trimming took 3 bases from V and 6 from J, leaving 12 bases between them. CDR1 is GTSNPN, CDR2 SVGIG, per germline (reference sequence). CDR3 bases: TGTGCCTGGAGCGCGCTAGCATTCAATGAGCAGTTCTTC. This translates into CAWSALAFNEQFF.

V is TRBV7-9 and J is TRBJ2-7, with 8 bases matching TRBD1. Germline V CDR1 and CDR2: SEHNR, FQNEAQ (reference sequence). The CDR3 is 14 residues long. Trimming removed 5 bases from V and 1 base from J; junction bases left unmatched: 4. DNA of the CDR3: TGTGCCAGCAGCGGACAGGGCGCATCCTACGAGCAGTACTTC. It yields the protein CASSGQGASYEQYF.

This clone was seen only once. The J gene is TRBJ2-3, the V gene TRBV5-1; TRBD2 aligns across 9 bases. The junction had 8 bases not matched to a gene; V was cut back by 0 bases and J by 6 bases. Germline V gene sequence: CDR1 SGHRS, CDR2 YFSETQ. The CDR3 spans 16 residues. The CDR3, as DNA: TGCGCCAGCAGCTTGGAAGTTAGCGGGGGCAGGGATACGCAGTATTTT. Translation: CASSLEVSGGRDTQYF.

This chain uses TRBV4-1 with TRBJ2-5, with TRBD2 as a possible D gene (6 bases). The length of the CDR3 is 15 residues. Germline lookup yields CDR1 MGHRA and CDR2 YSYEKL. Between the trimmed V and J ends, which lost 4 bases and 3 bases, there was a span of 15 bases. The CDR3 loop is CASSRDGSGKETQYF. In DNA, the CDR3 is TGCGCCAGCAGCCGGGACGGGAGTGGAAAAGAGACCCAGTACTTC.

The chain combines TRBV28 with TRBJ2-7; 9 bases fit TRBD1. Trimming cost V 10 bases and J 2 bases; bases outside gene matches: 6. Germline V gives CDR1 MDHEN, CDR2 SYDVKM. The CDR3 sequence is 13 residues long. CDR3 sequence reads: CAITGGAPYEQYF. Written as DNA, the CDR3 is TGTGCCATCACAGGGGGCGCCCCCTACGAGCAGTACTTC. Together with reference TRBV28 and TRBJ2-7, the CDR3 gives the full variable domain: DVKVTQSSRYLVKRTGEKVFLECVQDMDHENMFWYRQDPGLGLRLIYFSYDVKMKEKGDIPEGYSVSREKKERFSLILESASTNQTSMYLCAITGGAPYEQYFGPGTRLTVT.